This T cell receptor beta chain was sequenced for a study of T cells in Graves' hyperthyroidism and ophthalmopathy. On the study more broadly: The authors collected peripheral blood at initial diagnosis, before any treatment.

TCR beta CDR3 sequences were amplified from RNA transcripts. Carried out on the TCR CDR3, a first-round RT-PCR used the HTBI primer set. Each CDR3 protein is one row after TCRdb ran MiXCR on the multiplex PCR reads. The sample includes more than 350,000 distinct CDR3 sequences, 15% to 20% of them seen just once. Uncontrolled infection, other autoimmune disease, pregnancy or lactation disqualified patients from enrolment. Diagnostic decisions used clinical symptoms, serum thyroxine and TRAb, thyroid ultrasound and orbital computed tomography. Source material for PBMCs was less than 12 ml fresh peripheral blood. This clonotype was detected many times. Germline-derived CDR1 and CDR2 are DFQATT and SNEGSKA (reference sequence). This CDR3 has 15 residues. Trimming took 0 bases from V and 5 from J; bases not matched to a gene: 9.

The origin of this receptor is a woman aged 25 to 39 with Graves' hyperthyroidism that later progressed to Graves' ophthalmopathy. Material: blood. This sequence joins TRBV20-1 and TRBJ2-5, with TRBD2 matching 7 bases. CDR3 nucleotide sequence: TGCAGTGCTAGAGATTTGGCACTAGCGAGGGAGACCCAGTACTTC. This sequence encodes CSARDLALARETQYF.